The rows below give T cell receptor beta chains drawn from one sample of a study of T cell repertoires in cytomegalovirus infection. A single record per CDR3 protein comes from TCRdb applying MiXCR to the reads. Counted here are some 600,000 distinct CDR3 sequences, 20% to 25% occurring once; the ten biggest clones make up around 8%. Sequenced: CD8+ T cells from PBMCs. These receptors all stem from a human donor in good health (CMV status not recorded). Some clones in this sample may be carry-over from other donors' samples. Each CDR3 is given with its conserved first and last residue. Fields, in order: V gene, clone size, D gene, J gene, CDR3 DNA, CDR3 protein. The D gene is left open where the match is weak. The size entry is marked missing in some rows and otherwise reads once, few, many or a size class.

V gene: TRBV7-9
clone size: few
D gene: TRBD1
J gene: TRBJ2-1
CDR3 DNA: TGTGCCAGCAGCTCTGTCGGGACAGGGGAGTCTGAGCAGTTCTTC
CDR3 protein: CASSSVGTGESEQFF

V gene: TRBV7-6
clone size: many
D gene: NA
J gene: TRBJ2-2
CDR3 DNA: TGTGCCAGCAGACATTTGATTACAGAATCGAACACCGGGGAGCTGTTTTTT
CDR3 protein: CASRHLITESNTGELFF

V gene: TRBV6-5
clone size: NA
D gene: NA
J gene: TRBJ1-6
CDR3 DNA: TGTGCCAGCAGCAGACCTAGGACGGCCGAGGGTTCACCCCTCCACTTT
CDR3 protein: CASSRPRTAEGSPLHF

V gene: TRBV19
clone size: NA
D gene: NA
J gene: TRBJ2-1
CDR3 DNA: TGTGCCAGTAGTATAGGAACGGTATATGTGGGTTTAGACAATGAGCAGTTCTTC
CDR3 protein: CASSIGTVYVGLDNEQFF

V gene: TRBV7-9
clone size: NA
D gene: NA
J gene: TRBJ1-1
CDR3 DNA: TGTGTCAGCAGCGGCCCACAGGGAATCAACACTGAAGCTTTCTTT
CDR3 protein: CVSSGPQGINTEAFF

V gene: TRBV20-1
clone size: NA
D gene: NA
J gene: TRBJ1-1
CDR3 DNA: TGCAGTGCTAGAGAGACCCGGGCCTCCGGGGGGAACACTGAAGCTTTCTTT
CDR3 protein: CSARETRASGGNTEAFF

V gene: TRBV7-9
clone size: NA
D gene: NA
J gene: TRBJ2-1
CDR3 DNA: TGTGCCAGCGCCAGGGTAGTTAATGAGCAGTTCTTC
CDR3 protein: CASARVVNEQFF

V gene: TRBV7-9
clone size: few
D gene: NA
J gene: TRBJ1-2
CDR3 DNA: TGTGCCAGCAGCCTGGCCGGTTCAGCGGGAGGCTACACCTTC
CDR3 protein: CASSLAGSAGGYTF

V gene: TRBV28
clone size: NA
D gene: TRBD1
J gene: TRBJ2-5
CDR3 DNA: TGTGCCAGCTGCTCGAGGACAGGGGTTCAAGAGACCCAGTACTTC
CDR3 protein: CASCSRTGVQETQYF

V gene: TRBV7-6
clone size: many
D gene: TRBD1
J gene: TRBJ2-2
CDR3 DNA: TGTGCCAGCAGCCCCCGGACAGGGAGGCAAGGCGGGGAGCTGTTTTTT
CDR3 protein: CASSPRTGRQGGELFF

V gene: TRBV7-9
clone size: NA
D gene: TRBD1
J gene: TRBJ2-1
CDR3 DNA: TGTGCCAGCAGCTTAGCGGGGACAGGGATGGGGGGAAATGAGCAGTTCTTC
CDR3 protein: CASSLAGTGMGGNEQFF

V gene: TRBV7-2
clone size: many
D gene: TRBD2
J gene: TRBJ2-3
CDR3 DNA: TGTGCCAGCAGCTTAGGCTCCCGCGGGGGAGGTACAGATACGCAGTATTTT
CDR3 protein: CASSLGSRGGGTDTQYF

V gene: TRBV25-1
clone size: few
D gene: TRBD1
J gene: TRBJ1-4
CDR3 DNA: TGTGCCAGCAGTGAGAGGGACAGGGGAAGTGAAAAACTGTTTTTT
CDR3 protein: CASSERDRGSEKLFF

V gene: TRBV4-1
clone size: few
D gene: TRBD1
J gene: TRBJ2-7
CDR3 DNA: TGCGCCAGCAGCCAAGAGAGGGGTAGACAGGGGGCGACCACCTACGAGCAGTACTTC
CDR3 protein: CASSQERGRQGATTYEQYF

V gene: TRBV6-5
clone size: few
D gene: TRBD1
J gene: TRBJ1-5
CDR3 DNA: TGTGCCAGCAGTTACTCCGCCCTGGGGCAGGGGGCCCAGCAGCCCCAGCATTTT
CDR3 protein: CASSYSALGQGAQQPQHF

V gene: TRBV7-9
clone size: few
D gene: NA
J gene: TRBJ1-1
CDR3 DNA: TGTGCCAGCAGCGAGAGTAGAACTGAAGCTTTCTTT
CDR3 protein: CASSESRTEAFF

V gene: TRBV28
clone size: few
D gene: NA
J gene: TRBJ2-1
CDR3 DNA: TGTGCCAGCAGTTTATTCGGCGGGTTGGATGAGCAGTTCTTC
CDR3 protein: CASSLFGGLDEQFF

V gene: TRBV28
clone size: few
D gene: NA
J gene: TRBJ2-1
CDR3 DNA: TGTGCCAGCAGTTTACTTCGGAATGAGCAGTTCTTC
CDR3 protein: CASSLLRNEQFF

V gene: TRBV7-9
clone size: many
D gene: TRBD1
J gene: TRBJ1-2
CDR3 DNA: TGTGCCAGCAGCCCCCCCGACAGGGACGGCTACACCTTC
CDR3 protein: CASSPPDRDGYTF

V gene: TRBV2
clone size: NA
D gene: TRBD1
J gene: TRBJ1-2
CDR3 DNA: TGTGCCAGCAGCCTACACAGGGGTGGCAACTATGGCTACACCTTC
CDR3 protein: CASSLHRGGNYGYTF

V gene: TRBV4-1
clone size: NA
D gene: TRBD2
J gene: TRBJ2-1
CDR3 DNA: TGCGCCAGCAGCCAAGAACTAGCGGGGGTCGATGAGCAGTTCTTC
CDR3 protein: CASSQELAGVDEQFF

V gene: TRBV2
clone size: NA
D gene: NA
J gene: TRBJ2-2
CDR3 DNA: TGTGCCAGCAGTCCCGGGAATGCTTACACCGGGGTGCTGTTTTTT
CDR3 protein: CASSPGNAYTGVLFF

V gene: TRBV4-2
clone size: few
D gene: TRBD1
J gene: TRBJ1-1
CDR3 DNA: TGTGCCAGCAGCCAAGCCGGGACAGGGATGAACACTGAAGCTTTCTTT
CDR3 protein: CASSQAGTGMNTEAFF

V gene: TRBV5-5
clone size: NA
D gene: NA
J gene: TRBJ2-2
CDR3 DNA: TGTGCCAGCAGCTTGGTAAAGGTAGCGAACACCGGGGAGCTGTTTTTT
CDR3 protein: CASSLVKVANTGELFF

V gene: TRBV7-8
clone size: NA
D gene: NA
J gene: TRBJ1-1
CDR3 DNA: TGTGCCAGCAGCTCCCGGGCCTTGGGGACTGAAGCTTTCTTT
CDR3 protein: CASSSRALGTEAFF

V gene: TRBV7-2
clone size: many
D gene: NA
J gene: TRBJ2-1
CDR3 DNA: TGTGCCAGCAGCCCAGGACCTATAGGGCAGTTCTTC
CDR3 protein: CASSPGPIGQFF

V gene: TRBV7-6
clone size: many
D gene: NA
J gene: TRBJ2-3
CDR3 DNA: TGTGCCAGCAGCTCTCAACGCCGGGACACAAAGAGCACAGATACGCAGTATTTT
CDR3 protein: CASSSQRRDTKSTDTQYF

V gene: TRBV11-1
clone size: many
D gene: NA
J gene: TRBJ1-1
CDR3 DNA: TGTGCCAGCAGCGAGTCTGGGGTCTCATACACTGAAGCTTTCTTT
CDR3 protein: CASSESGVSYTEAFF

V gene: TRBV7-6
clone size: many
D gene: NA
J gene: TRBJ2-1
CDR3 DNA: TGTGCCAGCAGCTTAGAGGCAGGGAATATGGATGAGCAGTTCTTC
CDR3 protein: CASSLEAGNMDEQFF

V gene: TRBV5-1
clone size: NA
D gene: NA
J gene: TRBJ2-2
CDR3 DNA: TGCGCCAGCAGCCAGGACTACGAGGTTACCGGGGAGCTGTTTTTT
CDR3 protein: CASSQDYEVTGELFF

V gene: TRBV14
clone size: NA
D gene: NA
J gene: TRBJ2-3
CDR3 DNA: TGTGCCAGCAGCCAAGATCGGGGAACCACAGATACGCAGTATTTT
CDR3 protein: CASSQDRGTTDTQYF

V gene: TRBV28
clone size: NA
D gene: TRBD2
J gene: TRBJ2-2
CDR3 DNA: TGTGCCAGCCCCCTGCGGGGGGCGAGCACCGGGGAGCTGTTTTTT
CDR3 protein: CASPLRGASTGELFF

V gene: TRBV7-9
clone size: NA
D gene: NA
J gene: TRBJ2-3
CDR3 DNA: TGTGCCAGCAGCTCCGCCGGGACCACAGATACGCAGTATTTT
CDR3 protein: CASSSAGTTDTQYF

V gene: TRBV7-9
clone size: many
D gene: NA
J gene: TRBJ2-7
CDR3 DNA: TGTGCCAGCACCGGAGGAACAGGCTACGAGCAGTACTTC
CDR3 protein: CASTGGTGYEQYF

V gene: TRBV5-4
clone size: NA
D gene: TRBD1
J gene: TRBJ2-6
CDR3 DNA: TGTACCAGCAGCTCCCGGGACAGGGATTCCTCTGGGGCCAACGTCCTGACTTTC
CDR3 protein: CTSSSRDRDSSGANVLTF

V gene: TRBV2
clone size: once
D gene: TRBD1
J gene: TRBJ2-3
CDR3 DNA: TGTGCCAGCAGTAGACAGGGCCCTTTGGATACGCAGTATTTT
CDR3 protein: CASSRQGPLDTQYF

V gene: TRBV5-1
clone size: few
D gene: NA
J gene: TRBJ2-3
CDR3 DNA: TGCGCCAGCAGCTTGTCCGGCCTGTCCCGCCCGACAGATACGCAGTATTTT
CDR3 protein: CASSLSGLSRPTDTQYF

V gene: TRBV7-9
clone size: NA
D gene: TRBD1
J gene: TRBJ1-1
CDR3 DNA: TGTGCCAGCAGCTCTTGGACAGGGGGGAACACTGAAGCTTTCTTT
CDR3 protein: CASSSWTGGNTEAFF

V gene: TRBV14
clone size: once
D gene: NA
J gene: TRBJ1-1
CDR3 DNA: TGTGCCAGCAGCCAAAGAGGAAGGGACACTGAAGCTTTCTTT
CDR3 protein: CASSQRGRDTEAFF

V gene: TRBV5-6
clone size: NA
D gene: NA
J gene: TRBJ2-1
CDR3 DNA: TGTGCCAGCAGCTTGACAGGGAAGGGAAATGAGCAGTTCTTC
CDR3 protein: CASSLTGKGNEQFF

V gene: TRBV7-6
clone size: few
D gene: NA
J gene: TRBJ1-1
CDR3 DNA: TGTGCCAGCAGCTCTTACAGGGAATGGGGGACTGAAGCTTTCTTT
CDR3 protein: CASSSYREWGTEAFF

V gene: TRBV6-6
clone size: many
D gene: NA
J gene: TRBJ1-5
CDR3 DNA: TGTGCCAGCAGTTACGACAGCAATCAGCCCCAGCATTTT
CDR3 protein: CASSYDSNQPQHF

V gene: TRBV29-1
clone size: few
D gene: TRBD2
J gene: TRBJ2-7
CDR3 DNA: TGCAGCGTTGAAGATCTCAGCGGGGGTTCCTACGAGCAGTACTTC
CDR3 protein: CSVEDLSGGSYEQYF

V gene: TRBV12-3/TRBV12-4
clone size: few
D gene: NA
J gene: TRBJ1-2
CDR3 DNA: TGTGCCAGCAGTTCGGGACGCCCCTCGAGCTATGGCTACACCTTC
CDR3 protein: CASSSGRPSSYGYTF

V gene: TRBV4-1
clone size: few
D gene: NA
J gene: TRBJ2-1
CDR3 DNA: TGCGCCAGCAGCCAAGAGATGGGGGTAAAGTCCTACAATGAGCAGTTCTTC
CDR3 protein: CASSQEMGVKSYNEQFF

V gene: TRBV7-8
clone size: NA
D gene: NA
J gene: TRBJ1-1
CDR3 DNA: TGTGCCAGCAGCTTTACGGGGATTGAAGCTTTCTTT
CDR3 protein: CASSFTGIEAFF

V gene: TRBV29-1
clone size: NA
D gene: NA
J gene: TRBJ2-5
CDR3 DNA: TGCAGCGTGGGGTCGGACAGACAAGAGACCCAGTACTTC
CDR3 protein: CSVGSDRQETQYF

V gene: TRBV29-1
clone size: few
D gene: NA
J gene: TRBJ1-2
CDR3 DNA: TGCAGCGTTGAAGATGAACAGGCAATTAATGGCTACACCTTC
CDR3 protein: CSVEDEQAINGYTF

V gene: TRBV27
clone size: NA
D gene: NA
J gene: TRBJ2-3
CDR3 DNA: TGTGCCAGCAGTTTCCCACTAGCCGGTACGCAGTATTTT
CDR3 protein: CASSFPLAGTQYF